This T cell receptor beta chain was sequenced in a study of OX40 agonist ivuxolimab in advanced cancers. Germline V gene sequence: CDR1 SGHAT, CDR2 FQNNGV. The germline V and J ends were trimmed by 0 bases and 7 bases, with 12 bases remaining between them. The CDR3 totals 15 residues. Some clones are missing from TCRdb's copy, which holds only in-frame ones; the method was immunoSEQ multiplex PCR. The sample comprises under 95,000 clones, roughly 89% of which are singletons, and around 8.7% rests with the top ten. This receptor was identified in an adult with an advanced solid tumor such as melanoma, head and neck, liver or kidney cancer. The chain has TRBV11-2 and TRBJ2-2; D is unclear. The sample in question was CD4+ or CD8+ T cells sorted from blood, obtained in a trial of the OX40 agonist ivuxolimab. This chain's CDR3 is CASSLDRIPHGELFF. CDR3 bases: TGTGCCAGCAGCTTAGATAGAATTCCCCACGGGGAGCTGTTTTTT.